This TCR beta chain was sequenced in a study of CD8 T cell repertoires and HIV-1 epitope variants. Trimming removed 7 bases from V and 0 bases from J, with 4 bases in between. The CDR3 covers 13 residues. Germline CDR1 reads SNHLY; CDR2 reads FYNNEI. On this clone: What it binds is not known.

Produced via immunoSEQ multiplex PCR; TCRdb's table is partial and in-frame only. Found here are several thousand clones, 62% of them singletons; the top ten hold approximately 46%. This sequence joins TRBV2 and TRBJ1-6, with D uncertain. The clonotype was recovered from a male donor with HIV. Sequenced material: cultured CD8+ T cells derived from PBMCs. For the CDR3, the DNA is TGTGCCAGCAAAAGCTCCTATAATTCACCCCTCCACTTT. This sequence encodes CASKSSYNSPLHF.